This T cell receptor (beta chain) is from a study of cytomegalovirus exposure and HLA in healthy donors. Study overall: A prior analysis found 117 million unique TCR beta sequences from approximately 190 million T cells.

The PCR made use of 60 Vbeta and 13 Jbeta primers. Using immunoSEQ multiplex PCR, the repertoire was profiled, and TCRdb retains in-frame clones only, with some absent. Of around 100,000 clones listed, around 79% were seen once; the top ten hold about 3%. With 5 bases removed from V and 3 bases from J, the gap between germline ends came to 11 bases. CDR1 is SGHTA and CDR2 is FQGNSA in the germline V gene. The CDR3 is 13 amino acids. This clonotype was sampled from a woman aged 40 to 50 in good health and CMV-seronegative. Input material: PBMCs. V gene TRBV7-2 combines with J gene TRBJ2-7; possible D gene TRBD2, 6 bases. CDR3 residues: CASSRDFFYEQYF. The CDR3, as DNA: TGTGCCAGCAGCCGGGACTTCTTCTACGAGCAGTACTTC.